This section outlines one TCR beta chain sequence together with its context. Its antigen is not identified. Sample treatment: oral pan-JAK inhibitor, 5-10 mg twice daily. Investigators isolated RNA and reverse transcribed it into cDNA to act as the sequencing template. Measured with immunoSEQ multiplex PCR; TCRdb has only the in-frame clones, and not every one. There are some 150,000 clones in the sample; approximately 86% occur only once, and roughly 13% lies in the top ten. These data are taken from a study of CD8+ T cells in alopecia areata. Study-level information: Those treated were given oral tofacitinib at 5 to 10 mg twice daily. Percent affected scalp area, the SALT score, rated treated patients' severity. Study observations and caveats: Among the top 100, expanded CD8+ clones, as well as scalp clonality, were significantly decreased by tofacitinib.

V gave up 1 base and J gave up 8 bases, with 8 bases separating them. CDR3 length: 12 amino acids. Germline loops: CDR1 SEHNR, CDR2 FQNEAQ (reference sequence). The V and J genes are TRBV7-9 and TRBJ1-2; D is unclear. The specimen was CD8+ T cells sorted from blood, collected at week 4, from a patient treated with tofacitinib. This TCR was recovered from a human donor with alopecia areata. This chain's CDR3 is CASSLGDRGYTF. The CDR3 DNA reads as TGTGCCAGCAGCTTAGGAGATCGGGGCTACACCTTC.